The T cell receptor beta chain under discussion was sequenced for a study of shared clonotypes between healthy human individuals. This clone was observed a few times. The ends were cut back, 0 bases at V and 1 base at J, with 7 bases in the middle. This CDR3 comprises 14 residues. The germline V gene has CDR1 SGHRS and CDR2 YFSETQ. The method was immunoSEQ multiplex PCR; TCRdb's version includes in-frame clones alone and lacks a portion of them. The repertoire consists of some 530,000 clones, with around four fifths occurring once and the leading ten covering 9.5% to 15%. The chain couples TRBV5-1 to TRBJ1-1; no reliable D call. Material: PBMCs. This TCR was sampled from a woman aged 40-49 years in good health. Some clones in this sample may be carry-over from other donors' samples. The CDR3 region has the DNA TGCGCCAGCAGCTTGGGCGTGGGGAACACTGAAGCTTTCTTT. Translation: CASSLGVGNTEAFF.